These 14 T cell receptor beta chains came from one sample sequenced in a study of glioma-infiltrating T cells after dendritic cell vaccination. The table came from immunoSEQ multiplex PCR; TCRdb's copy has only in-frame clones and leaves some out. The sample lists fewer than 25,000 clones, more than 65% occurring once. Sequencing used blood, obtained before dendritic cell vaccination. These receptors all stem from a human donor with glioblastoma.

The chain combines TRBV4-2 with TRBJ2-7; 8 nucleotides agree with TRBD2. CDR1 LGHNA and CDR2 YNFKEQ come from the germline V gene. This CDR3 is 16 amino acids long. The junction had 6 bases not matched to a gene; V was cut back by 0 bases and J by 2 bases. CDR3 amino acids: CASSQEVTGGTYEQYF. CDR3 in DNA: TGTGCCAGCAGCCAAGAGGTGACGGGGGGGACCTACGAGCAGTACTTC.

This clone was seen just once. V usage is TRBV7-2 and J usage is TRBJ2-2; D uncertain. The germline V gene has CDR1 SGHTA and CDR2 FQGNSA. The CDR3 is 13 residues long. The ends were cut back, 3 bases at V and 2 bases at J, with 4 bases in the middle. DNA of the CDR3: TGTGCCAGCAGCTTGACAAACACCGGGGAGCTGTTTTTT. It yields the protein CASSLTNTGELFF.

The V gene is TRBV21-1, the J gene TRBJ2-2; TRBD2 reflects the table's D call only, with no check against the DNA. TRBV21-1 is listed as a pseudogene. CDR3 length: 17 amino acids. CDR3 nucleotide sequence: TGTGCCAGCAGTGGGGATAGCGGGCGACCTCACACCGGGGAGCTGTTTTTT. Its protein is CASSGDSGRPHTGELFF.

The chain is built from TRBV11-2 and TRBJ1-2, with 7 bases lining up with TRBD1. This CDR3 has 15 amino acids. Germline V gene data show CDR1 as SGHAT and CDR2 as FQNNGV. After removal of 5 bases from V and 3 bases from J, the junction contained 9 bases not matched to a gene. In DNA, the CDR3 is TGTGCCAGCAGCATTGACAGGGCCCTCCACTATGGCTACACCTTC. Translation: CASSIDRALHYGYTF.

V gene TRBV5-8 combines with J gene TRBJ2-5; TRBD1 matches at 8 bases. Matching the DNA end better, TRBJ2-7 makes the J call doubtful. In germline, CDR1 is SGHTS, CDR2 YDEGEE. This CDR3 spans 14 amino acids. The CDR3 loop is CASIADREGYEQYF. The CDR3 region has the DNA TGTGCCAGCATCGCGGACAGGGAAGGCTACGAGCAGTACTTC.

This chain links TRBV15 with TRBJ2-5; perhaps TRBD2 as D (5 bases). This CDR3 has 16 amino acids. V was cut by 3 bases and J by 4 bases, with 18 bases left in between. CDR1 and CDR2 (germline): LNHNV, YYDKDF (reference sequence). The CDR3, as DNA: TGTGCCACCAGCAGTGGAGGAAGGGAAGGTCGAGAGACCCAGTACTTC. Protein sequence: CATSSGGREGRETQYF.

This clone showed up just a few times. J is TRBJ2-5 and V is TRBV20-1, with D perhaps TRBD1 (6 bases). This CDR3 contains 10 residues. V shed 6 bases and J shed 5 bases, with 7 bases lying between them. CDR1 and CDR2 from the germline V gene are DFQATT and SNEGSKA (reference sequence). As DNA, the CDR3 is TGCAGTGCCAGGGGTGAGACCCAGTACTTC. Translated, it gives CSARGETQYF.

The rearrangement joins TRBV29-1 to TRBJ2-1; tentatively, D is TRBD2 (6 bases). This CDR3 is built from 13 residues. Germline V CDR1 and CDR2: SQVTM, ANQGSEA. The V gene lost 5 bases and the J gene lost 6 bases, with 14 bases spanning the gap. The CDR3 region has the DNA TGCAGCGTTCCAGTTCGGGGGTTCAATGAGCAGTTCTTC. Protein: CSVPVRGFNEQFF.

The CDR3 nucleotides read TGTGCCTGGGCTACTAGTTCTAAAGAGACCCAGTACTTC. Translating gives CAWATSSKETQYF. The chain links TRBV30 to TRBJ2-5; perhaps TRBD2 as D (5 bases). Germline lookup yields CDR1 GTSNPN and CDR2 SVGIG (reference sequence). The V gene lost 5 bases and the J gene lost 3 bases, with 13 bases spanning the gap. The CDR3 has 13 amino acids.

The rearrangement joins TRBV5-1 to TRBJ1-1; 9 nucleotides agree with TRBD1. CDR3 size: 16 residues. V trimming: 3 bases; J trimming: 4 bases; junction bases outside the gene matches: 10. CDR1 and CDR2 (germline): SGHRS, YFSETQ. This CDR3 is CASSSDRGNVGTEAFF. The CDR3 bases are TGCGCCAGCAGCTCCGACAGGGGGAATGTCGGCACTGAAGCTTTCTTT.

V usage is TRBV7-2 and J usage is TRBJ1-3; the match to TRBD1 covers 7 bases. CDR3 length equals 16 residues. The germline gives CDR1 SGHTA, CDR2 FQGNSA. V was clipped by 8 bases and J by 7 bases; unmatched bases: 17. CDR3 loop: CASRQGQPLIGNTIYF. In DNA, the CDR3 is TGTGCCAGCCGCCAGGGACAGCCTTTAATTGGGAACACCATATATTTT.

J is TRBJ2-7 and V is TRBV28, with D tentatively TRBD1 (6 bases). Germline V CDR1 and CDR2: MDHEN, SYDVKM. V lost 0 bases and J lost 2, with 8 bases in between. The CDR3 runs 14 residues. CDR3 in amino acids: CASSLWDSTYEQYF. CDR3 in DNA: TGTGCCAGCAGTTTATGGGACAGTACCTACGAGCAGTACTTC.

The CDR3 sequence: CASSYSRRQSTDTQYF. The CDR3 DNA follows: TGTGCCAGCAGTTACTCGCGGCGGCAGAGCACAGATACGCAGTATTTT. This sequence joins TRBV6-5 and TRBJ2-3; D unresolved. V shed 0 bases and J shed 0 bases, with 10 bases lying between them. The CDR3 totals 16 residues. Germline lookup yields CDR1 MNHEY and CDR2 SVGAGI.

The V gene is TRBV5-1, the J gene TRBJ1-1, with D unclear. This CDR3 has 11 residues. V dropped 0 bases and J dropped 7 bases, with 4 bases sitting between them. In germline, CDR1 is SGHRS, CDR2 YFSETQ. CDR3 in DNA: TGCGCCAGCAGCTTGGACAGTGAAGCTTTCTTT. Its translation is CASSLDSEAFF.